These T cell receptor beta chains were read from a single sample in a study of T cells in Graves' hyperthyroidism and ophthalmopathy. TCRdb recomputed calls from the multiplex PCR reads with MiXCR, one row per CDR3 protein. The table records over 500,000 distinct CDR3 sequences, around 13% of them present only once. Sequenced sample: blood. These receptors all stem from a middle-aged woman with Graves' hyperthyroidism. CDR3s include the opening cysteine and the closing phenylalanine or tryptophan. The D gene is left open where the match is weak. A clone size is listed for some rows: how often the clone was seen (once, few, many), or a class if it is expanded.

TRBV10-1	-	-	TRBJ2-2	TGCGCCAGCAGTGAGTCGACAAGGGCAGGCGGGGAGCTGTTTTTT	CASSESTRAGGELFF
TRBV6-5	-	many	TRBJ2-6	TGTGCCAGCAGTTACTACTACAGGGAAGCCGGGGCCAACGTCCTGACTTTC	CASSYYYREAGANVLTF
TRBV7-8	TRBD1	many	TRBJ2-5	TGTGCCAGCAGCCCACAGACAGGGGTCAGGGAGACCCAGTACTTC	CASSPQTGVRETQYF
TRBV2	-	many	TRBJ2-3	TGTGCCAGCGGGGGGAGGACGGGAACAGATACGCAGTATTTT	CASGGRTGTDTQYF
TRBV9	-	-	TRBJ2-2	TGTGCCAGCAGCCAGGAGGGGCTTTACACCGGGGAGCTGTTTTTT	CASSQEGLYTGELFF
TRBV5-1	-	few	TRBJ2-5	TGCGCCAGCAGCCCAATAGAGGCCCGGGGAGAGACCCAGTACTTC	CASSPIEARGETQYF
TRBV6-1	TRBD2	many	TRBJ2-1	TGTGCCAGCAGTGCGCGGACTAGCGGGAGGGAAAATGAGCAGTTCTTC	CASSARTSGRENEQFF
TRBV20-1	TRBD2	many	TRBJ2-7	TGCAGCGGAGGGCCGGGACTACGAACCCGTTACTCCTACGAGCAGTACTTC	CSGGPGLRTRYSYEQYF
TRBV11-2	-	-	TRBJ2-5	TGTGCCAGCAGCTTAGAGTGGCAGACCCAGTACTTC	CASSLEWQTQYF
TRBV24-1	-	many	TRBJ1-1	TGTGCCACCAGTGAATCCGGGACGGCAAACACTGAAGCTTTCTTT	CATSESGTANTEAFF
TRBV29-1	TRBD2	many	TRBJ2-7	TGCAGCGTTGATGGGGGGACTAGCGGGAGTGGGTCCTACGAGCAGTACTTC	CSVDGGTSGSGSYEQYF